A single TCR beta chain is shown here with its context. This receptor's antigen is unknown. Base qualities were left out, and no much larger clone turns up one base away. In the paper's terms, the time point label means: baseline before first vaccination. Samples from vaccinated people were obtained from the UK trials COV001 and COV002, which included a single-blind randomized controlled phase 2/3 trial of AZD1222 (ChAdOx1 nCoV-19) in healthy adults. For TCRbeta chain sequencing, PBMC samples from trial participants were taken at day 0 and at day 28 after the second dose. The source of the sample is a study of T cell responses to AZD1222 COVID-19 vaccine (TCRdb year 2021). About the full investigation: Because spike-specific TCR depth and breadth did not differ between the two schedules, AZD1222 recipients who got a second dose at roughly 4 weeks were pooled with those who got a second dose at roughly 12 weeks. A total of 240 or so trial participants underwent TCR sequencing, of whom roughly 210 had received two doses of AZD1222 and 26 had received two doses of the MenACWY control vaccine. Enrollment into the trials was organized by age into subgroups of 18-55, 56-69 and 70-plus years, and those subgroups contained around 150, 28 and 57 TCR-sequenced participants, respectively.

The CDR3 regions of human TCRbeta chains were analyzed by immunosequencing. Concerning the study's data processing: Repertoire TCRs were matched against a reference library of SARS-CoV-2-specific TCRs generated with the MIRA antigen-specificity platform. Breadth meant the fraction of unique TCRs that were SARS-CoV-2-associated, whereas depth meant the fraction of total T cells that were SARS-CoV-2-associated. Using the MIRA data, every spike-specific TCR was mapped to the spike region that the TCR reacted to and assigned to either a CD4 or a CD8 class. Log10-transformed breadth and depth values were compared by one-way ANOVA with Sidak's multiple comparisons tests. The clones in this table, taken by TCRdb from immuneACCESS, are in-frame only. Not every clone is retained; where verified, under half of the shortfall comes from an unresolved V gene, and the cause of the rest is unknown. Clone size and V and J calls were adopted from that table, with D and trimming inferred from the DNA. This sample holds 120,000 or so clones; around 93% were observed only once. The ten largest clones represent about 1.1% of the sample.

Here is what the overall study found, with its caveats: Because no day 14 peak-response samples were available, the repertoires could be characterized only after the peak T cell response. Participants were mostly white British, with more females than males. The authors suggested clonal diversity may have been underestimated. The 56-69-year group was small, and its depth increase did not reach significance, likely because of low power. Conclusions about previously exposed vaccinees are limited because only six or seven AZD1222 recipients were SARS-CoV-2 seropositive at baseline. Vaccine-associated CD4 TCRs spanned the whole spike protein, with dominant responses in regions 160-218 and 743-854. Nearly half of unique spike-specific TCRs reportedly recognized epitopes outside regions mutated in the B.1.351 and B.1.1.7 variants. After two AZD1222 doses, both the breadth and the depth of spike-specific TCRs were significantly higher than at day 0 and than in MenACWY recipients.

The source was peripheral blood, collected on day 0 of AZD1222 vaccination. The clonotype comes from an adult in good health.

The CDR3 region has the sequence CATSEGTGGTGPLRTDTQYF. The DNA is TGTGCCACCAGTGAGGGTACGGGAGGGACAGGCCCTCTACGCACAGATACGCAGTATTTT. Recombination joined TRBV24-1 with TRBJ2-3, with the D call perhaps TRBD1 or TRBD2, each one matching 8 bases. The trim is 4 bases for V and 1 base for J, with a gap of 26 bases between the germline ends. Including cysteine and phenylalanine, the CDR3 has 20 amino acids. Only the CDR3 part of the read is kept: 60 bases, read in frame from the first base. The germline V gene specifies KGHDR as CDR1 and SFDVKD as CDR2.